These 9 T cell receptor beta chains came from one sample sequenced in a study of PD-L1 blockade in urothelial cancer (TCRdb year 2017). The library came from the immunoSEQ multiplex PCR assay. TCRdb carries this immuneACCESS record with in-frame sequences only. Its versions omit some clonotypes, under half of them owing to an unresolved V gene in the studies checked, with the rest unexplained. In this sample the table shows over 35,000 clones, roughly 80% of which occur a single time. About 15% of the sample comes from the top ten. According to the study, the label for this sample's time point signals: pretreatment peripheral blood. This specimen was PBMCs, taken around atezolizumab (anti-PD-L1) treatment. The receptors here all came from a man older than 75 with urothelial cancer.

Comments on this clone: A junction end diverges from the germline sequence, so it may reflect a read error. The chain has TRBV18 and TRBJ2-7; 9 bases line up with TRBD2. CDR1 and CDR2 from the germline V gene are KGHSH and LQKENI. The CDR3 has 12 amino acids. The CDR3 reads CASSRTIAGVNF. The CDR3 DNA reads TGTGCCAGCTCACGAACAATAGCGGGAGTGAACTTC.

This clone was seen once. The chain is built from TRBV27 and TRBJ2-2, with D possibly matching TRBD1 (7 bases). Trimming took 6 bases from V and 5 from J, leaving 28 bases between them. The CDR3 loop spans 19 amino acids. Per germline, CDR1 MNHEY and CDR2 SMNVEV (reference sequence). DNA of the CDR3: TGTGCCAGCAGACCTCCGGGACTTCCTGGGACCAGGGGGACCGGGGAGCTGTTTTTT. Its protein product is CASRPPGLPGTRGTGELFF.

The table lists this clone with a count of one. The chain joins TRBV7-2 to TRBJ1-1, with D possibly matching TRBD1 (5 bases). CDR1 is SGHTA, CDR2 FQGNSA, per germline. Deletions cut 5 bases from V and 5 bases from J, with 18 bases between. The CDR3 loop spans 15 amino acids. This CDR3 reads CASSPPPGKGTEAFF. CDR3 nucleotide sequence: TGTGCCAGCAGCCCGCCCCCAGGGAAGGGAACTGAAGCTTTCTTT.

The CDR3 nucleotides are TGCAGCGCCCTACCGGGCGGGTCAGAGACCCAGTACTTC. Protein product: CSALPGGSETQYF. The chain uses TRBV29-1 and TRBJ2-5, with D tentatively TRBD2 (5 bases). This CDR3 region has 13 residues. The germline CDR1 and CDR2 sequences are SQVTM and ANQGSEA. The V and J ends lost 7 bases and 4 bases respectively, with 16 bases between them.

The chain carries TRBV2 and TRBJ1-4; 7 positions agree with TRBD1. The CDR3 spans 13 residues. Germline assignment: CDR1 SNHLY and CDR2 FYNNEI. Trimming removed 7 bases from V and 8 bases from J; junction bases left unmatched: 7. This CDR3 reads CASKRQGQEKLFF. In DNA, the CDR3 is TGTGCCAGCAAGAGACAGGGTCAGGAAAAACTGTTTTTT. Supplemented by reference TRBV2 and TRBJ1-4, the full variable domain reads EPEVTQTPSHQVTQMGQEVILRCVPISNHLYFYWYRQILGQKVEFLVSFYNNEISEKSEIFDDQFSVERPDGSNFTLKIRSTKLEDSAMYFCASKRQGQEKLFFGSGTQLSVL.

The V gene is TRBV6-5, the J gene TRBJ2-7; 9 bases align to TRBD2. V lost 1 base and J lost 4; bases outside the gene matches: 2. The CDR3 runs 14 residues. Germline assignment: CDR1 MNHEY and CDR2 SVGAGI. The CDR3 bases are TGTGCCAGCAGTTACTTGCGGGAGGGTTACGAGCAGTACTTC. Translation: CASSYLREGYEQYF.

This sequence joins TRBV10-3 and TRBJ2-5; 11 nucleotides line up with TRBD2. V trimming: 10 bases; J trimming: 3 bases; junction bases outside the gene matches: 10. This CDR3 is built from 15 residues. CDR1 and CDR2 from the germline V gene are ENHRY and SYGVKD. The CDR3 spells CATSLAGGWEETQYF. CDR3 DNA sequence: TGTGCCACTTCCTTAGCGGGAGGGTGGGAAGAGACCCAGTACTTC.

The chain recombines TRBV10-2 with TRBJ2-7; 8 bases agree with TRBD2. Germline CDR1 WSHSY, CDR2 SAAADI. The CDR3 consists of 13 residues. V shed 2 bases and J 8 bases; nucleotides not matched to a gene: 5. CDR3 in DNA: TGCGCCAGCAGTGAGCGGGAGGGCCGCCAGCAGTACTTC. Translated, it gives CASSEREGRQQYF.

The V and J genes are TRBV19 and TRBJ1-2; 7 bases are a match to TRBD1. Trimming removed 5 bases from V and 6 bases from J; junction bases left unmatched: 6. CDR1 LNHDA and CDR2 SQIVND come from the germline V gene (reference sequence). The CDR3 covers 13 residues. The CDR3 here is CASSGDRANGYTF. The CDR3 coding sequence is TGTGCCAGTAGTGGGGACAGAGCAAATGGCTACACCTTC. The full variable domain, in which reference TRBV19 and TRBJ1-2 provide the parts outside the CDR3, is DGGITQSPKYLFRKEGQNVTLSCEQNLNHDAMYWYRQDPGQGLRLIYYSQIVNDFQKGDIAEGYSVSREKKESFPLTVTSAQKNPTAFYLCASSGDRANGYTFGSGTRLTVV.